Listed below are T cell receptor beta chains from one sample, sequenced in a study of blood T cells in healthy people across ages. TCRdb processed the 5' RACE reads anew with MiXCR; each CDR3 protein has one entry. This sample has 920,000 or so distinct CDR3 sequences, with under 55% found just once. The sequencing input was blood. These receptors all come from a woman in her sixties or seventies in good health. CDR3s include the opening cysteine and the closing phenylalanine or tryptophan. A D gene is named only where the DNA matches it firmly. Not every row has a clone size; where given, it reads once, few, many or a size class.

V	D	J	size	DNA	CDR3
TRBV20-1	.	TRBJ1-5	.	TGCAGTGCTAGGGACGGGGTGGGACAGCCCCAGCATTTT	CSARDGVGQPQHF
TRBV9	.	TRBJ2-3	.	TGTGCCAGCAGTTTAGAACATGGCACAGATACGCAGTATTTT	CASSLEHGTDTQYF
TRBV27	.	TRBJ2-7	.	TGTGCCAGCAGTTTAACATCTAGCGTGACGGACGAGCAGTACTTC	CASSLTSSVTDEQYF
TRBV20-1	.	TRBJ2-7	.	TGCAGTGCCCGCCCGGCCAGCAGCCTCTACGAGCAGTACTTC	CSARPASSLYEQYF
TRBV10-2	TRBD2	TRBJ2-7	.	TGCGCCAGCAGTTGGACTAGCGGGAGCTCCTACAATGAGCAGTACTTC	CASSWTSGSSYNEQYF
TRBV7-4	TRBD1	TRBJ2-5	few	TGTGCCAGCAGCTACAGGGGGCCTCAAGAGACCCAGTACTTC	CASSYRGPQETQYF
TRBV15	.	TRBJ2-7	.	TGTGCCACCAGCAGTGACCCTAGTGACTACGAGCAGTACTTC	CATSSDPSDYEQYF
TRBV5-1	.	TRBJ1-5	few	TGCGCCAGCAGCTTGGACGGGGAGAGCAATCAGCCCCAGCATTTT	CASSLDGESNQPQHF
TRBV5-4	.	TRBJ1-2	.	TGTGCCAGCAGCTTGCAAATACAGGGTTCGAGTCGTGGCTACACCTTC	CASSLQIQGSSRGYTF
TRBV6-2/TRBV6-3	.	TRBJ2-5	.	TGTGCCAGCAGTTACTCTGCCAGTGTGAGGGAGACCCAGTACTTC	CASSYSASVRETQYF
TRBV3-1	TRBD2	TRBJ2-7	.	TGTGCCAGCAACCAAGATGTGGGACTAGCGGGAGTTAACGAGCAGTACTTC	CASNQDVGLAGVNEQYF
TRBV27	TRBD2	TRBJ2-1	few	TGTGCCAGCAGTTCCGGACTAGCTGGGGAGACCCAGTTCTTC	CASSSGLAGETQFF
TRBV2	TRBD2	TRBJ2-7	few	TGTGCCAGCAGTGATATGGGACTAGCTGGCGAGCAGTACTTC	CASSDMGLAGEQYF
TRBV2	.	TRBJ2-7	.	TGTGCCAGCAGGGAACCGGGCCTTGGGGTTCACGAGCAGTACTTC	CASREPGLGVHEQYF
TRBV24-1	.	TRBJ1-5	few	TGTGCCACGGGACCCCGCAATCAGCCCCAGCATTTT	CATGPRNQPQHF
TRBV11-2	TRBD2	TRBJ2-7	.	TGTGCCAGCAGCGCGCAACTAGCGGGAGGGTACAATGAGCAGTACTTC	CASSAQLAGGYNEQYF
TRBV2	TRBD1	TRBJ2-5	.	TGTGCCAGCAATAAGGGGGCTAGCGAGACCCAGTACTTC	CASNKGASETQYF
TRBV5-1	TRBD2	TRBJ2-7	.	TGCGCCAGCAGCTGGAGGACTAGCGGGCAAAACTCCTACGAGCAGTACTTC	CASSWRTSGQNSYEQYF
TRBV5-1	TRBD1	TRBJ2-5	.	TGCGCCAGCAGCTTTCAGGGGGTAGGGGAGACCCAGTACTTC	CASSFQGVGETQYF
TRBV15	TRBD2	TRBJ2-5	few	TGTGCCACCAGCAGAGAAGGGGAGTGGACTAGCGGGAATGTGGAGACCCAGTACTTC	CATSREGEWTSGNVETQYF
TRBV10-3	TRBD2	TRBJ2-3	.	TGTGCCACGCTGGGACTAGCGGATCAAGATACGCAGTATTTT	CATLGLADQDTQYF
TRBV4-1	.	TRBJ2-7	many	TGCGCCAGCAGCCAACCCCCGAGGGGCTACGAGCAGTACTTC	CASSQPPRGYEQYF
TRBV20-1	TRBD1	TRBJ1-2	once	TGCAGTGCTAGATATTCAGGGGGCTATTATGGCTACACCTTC	CSARYSGGYYGYTF
TRBV7-7	.	TRBJ2-1	.	TGTGCCAGCAGCTTAAGTTCGGGGCAACCGCAGGAGCAGTTCTTC	CASSLSSGQPQEQFF